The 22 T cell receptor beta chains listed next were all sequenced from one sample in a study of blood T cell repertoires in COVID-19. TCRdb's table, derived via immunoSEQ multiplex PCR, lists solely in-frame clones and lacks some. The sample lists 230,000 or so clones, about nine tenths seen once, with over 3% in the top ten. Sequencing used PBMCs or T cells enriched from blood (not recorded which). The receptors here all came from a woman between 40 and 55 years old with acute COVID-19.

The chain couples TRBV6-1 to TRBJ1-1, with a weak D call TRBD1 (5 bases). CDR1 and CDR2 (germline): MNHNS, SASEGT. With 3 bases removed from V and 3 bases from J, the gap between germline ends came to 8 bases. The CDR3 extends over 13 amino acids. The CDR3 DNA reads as TGTGCCAGCAGTGACAGGGAGGACACTGAAGCTTTCTTT. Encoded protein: CASSDREDTEAFF.

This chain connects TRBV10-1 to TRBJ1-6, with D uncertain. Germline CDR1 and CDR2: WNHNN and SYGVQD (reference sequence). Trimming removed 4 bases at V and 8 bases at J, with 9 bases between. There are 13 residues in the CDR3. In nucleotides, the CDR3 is TGCGCCAGCAGTGCTGCGGGAGATTCACCCCTCCACTTT. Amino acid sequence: CASSAAGDSPLHF.

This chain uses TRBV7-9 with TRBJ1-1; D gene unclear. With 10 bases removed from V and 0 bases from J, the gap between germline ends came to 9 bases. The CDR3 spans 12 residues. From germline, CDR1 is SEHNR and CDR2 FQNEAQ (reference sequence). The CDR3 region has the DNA TGTGCCATATTCCCCGTGAACACTGAAGCTTTCTTT. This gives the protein CAIFPVNTEAFF.

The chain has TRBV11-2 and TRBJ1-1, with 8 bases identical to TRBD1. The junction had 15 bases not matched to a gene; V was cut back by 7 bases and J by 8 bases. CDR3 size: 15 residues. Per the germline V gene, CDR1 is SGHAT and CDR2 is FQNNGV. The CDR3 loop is CASTPRAQGAFEAFF. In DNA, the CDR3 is TGTGCCAGCACCCCGAGGGCCCAGGGGGCGTTCGAAGCTTTCTTT.

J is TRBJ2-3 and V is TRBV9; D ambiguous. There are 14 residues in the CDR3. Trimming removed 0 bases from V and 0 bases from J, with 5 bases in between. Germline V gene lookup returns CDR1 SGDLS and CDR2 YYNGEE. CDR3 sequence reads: CASSVATSTDTQYF. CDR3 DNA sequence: TGTGCCAGCAGCGTAGCCACTAGCACAGATACGCAGTATTTT.

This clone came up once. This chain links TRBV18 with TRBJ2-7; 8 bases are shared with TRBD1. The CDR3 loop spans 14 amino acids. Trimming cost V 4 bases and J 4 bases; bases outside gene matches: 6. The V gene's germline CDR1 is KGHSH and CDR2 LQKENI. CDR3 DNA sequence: TGTGCCAGCTCACTCGGACAGGGACATTACGAGCAGTACGTC. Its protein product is CASSLGQGHYEQYV.

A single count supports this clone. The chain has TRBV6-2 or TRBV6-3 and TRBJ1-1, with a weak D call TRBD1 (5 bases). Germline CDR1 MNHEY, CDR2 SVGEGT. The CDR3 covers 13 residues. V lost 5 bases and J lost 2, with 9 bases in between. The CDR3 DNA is TGTGCCAGCAGTGGCCAGGGAAACACTGAAGCTTTCTTT. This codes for CASSGQGNTEAFF.

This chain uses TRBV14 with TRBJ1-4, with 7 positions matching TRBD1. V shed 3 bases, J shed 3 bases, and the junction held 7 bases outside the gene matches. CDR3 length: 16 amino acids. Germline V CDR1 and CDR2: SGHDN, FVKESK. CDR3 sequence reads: CASSHHTGASNEKLFF. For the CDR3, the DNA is TGTGCCAGCAGCCATCATACAGGGGCCTCTAATGAAAAACTGTTTTTT.

CDR3 sequence reads: CASRILTSGFTDTQYF. CDR3 sequence (DNA): TGTGCCAGCAGAATCCTCACTAGCGGCTTCACAGATACGCAGTATTTT. The V and J genes are TRBV27 and TRBJ2-3; 8 nucleotides match TRBD2. CDR1 MNHEY and CDR2 SMNVEV come from the germline V gene (reference sequence). CDR3 size: 16 residues. Unmatched junction bases numbered 10, after V lost 6 bases and J lost 2 bases.

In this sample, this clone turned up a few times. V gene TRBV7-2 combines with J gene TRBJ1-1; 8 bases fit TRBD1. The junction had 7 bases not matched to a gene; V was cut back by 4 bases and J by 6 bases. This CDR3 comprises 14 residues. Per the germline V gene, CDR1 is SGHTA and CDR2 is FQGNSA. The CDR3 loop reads CASSSGTGLPEAFF. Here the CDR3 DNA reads TGTGCCAGCAGCTCCGGGACAGGCCTCCCTGAAGCTTTCTTT.

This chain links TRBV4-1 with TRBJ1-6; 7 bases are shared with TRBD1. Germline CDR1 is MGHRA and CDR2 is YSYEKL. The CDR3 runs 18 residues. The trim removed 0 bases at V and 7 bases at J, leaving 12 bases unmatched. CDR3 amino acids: CASSQDGGQLKPNSPLHF. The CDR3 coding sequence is TGCGCCAGCAGCCAAGATGGGGGACAGCTCAAGCCAAATTCACCCCTCCACTTT.

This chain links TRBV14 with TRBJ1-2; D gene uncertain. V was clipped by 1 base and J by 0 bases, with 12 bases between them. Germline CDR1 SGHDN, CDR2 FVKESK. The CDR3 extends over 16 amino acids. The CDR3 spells CASSQAGRSANYGYTF. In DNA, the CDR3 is TGTGCCAGCAGCCAAGCGGGGAGGTCAGCTAACTATGGCTACACCTTC.

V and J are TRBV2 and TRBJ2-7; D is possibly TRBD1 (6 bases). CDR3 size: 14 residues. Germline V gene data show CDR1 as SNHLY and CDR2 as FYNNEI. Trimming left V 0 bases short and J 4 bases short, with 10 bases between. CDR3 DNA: TGTGCCAGCAGTGAAGCTGGGCAGGGGTACGAGCAGTACTTC. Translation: CASSEAGQGYEQYF.

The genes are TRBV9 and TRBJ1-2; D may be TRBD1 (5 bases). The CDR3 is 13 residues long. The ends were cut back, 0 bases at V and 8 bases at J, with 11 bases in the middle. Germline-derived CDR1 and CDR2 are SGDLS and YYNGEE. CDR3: CASSVDQGGGYTF. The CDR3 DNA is TGTGCCAGCAGCGTAGATCAGGGAGGAGGCTACACCTTC.

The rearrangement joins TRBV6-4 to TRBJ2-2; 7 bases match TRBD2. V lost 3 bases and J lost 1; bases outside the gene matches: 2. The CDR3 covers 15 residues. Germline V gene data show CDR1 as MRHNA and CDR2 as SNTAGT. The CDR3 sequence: CASSESGGNTGELFF. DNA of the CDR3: TGTGCCAGCAGTGAATCGGGGGGGAACACCGGGGAGCTGTTTTTT.

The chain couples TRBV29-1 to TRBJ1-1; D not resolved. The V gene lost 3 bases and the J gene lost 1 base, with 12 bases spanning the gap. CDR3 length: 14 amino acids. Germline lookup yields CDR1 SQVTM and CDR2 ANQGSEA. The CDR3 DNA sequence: TGCAGCGTTGAGGGTAACGGAGCGAACACTGAAGCTTTCTTT. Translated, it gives CSVEGNGANTEAFF.

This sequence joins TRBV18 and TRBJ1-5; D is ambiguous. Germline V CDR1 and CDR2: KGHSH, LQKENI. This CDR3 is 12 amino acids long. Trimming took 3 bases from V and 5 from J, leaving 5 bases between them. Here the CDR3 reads CASSPGDQPQHF. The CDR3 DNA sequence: TGTGCCAGCTCACCGGGAGATCAGCCCCAGCATTTT. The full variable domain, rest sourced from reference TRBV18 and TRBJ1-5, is NAGVMQNPRHLVRRRGQEARLRCSPMKGHSHVYWYRQLPEEGLKFMVYLQKENIIDESGMPKERFSAEFPKEGPSILRIQQVVRGDSAAYFCASSPGDQPQHFGDGTRLSIL.

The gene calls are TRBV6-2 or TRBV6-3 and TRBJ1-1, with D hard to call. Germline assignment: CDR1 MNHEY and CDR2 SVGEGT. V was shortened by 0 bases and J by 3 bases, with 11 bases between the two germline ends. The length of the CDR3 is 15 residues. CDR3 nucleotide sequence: TGTGCCAGCAGTTACTCCGGGCGGCGGGACACTGAAGCTTTCTTT. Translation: CASSYSGRRDTEAFF.

The CDR3 DNA follows: TGTGCCAGCAGTTATCTAGACTACGAGCAGTACTTC. Residues: CASSYLDYEQYF. This rearrangement joins TRBV6-2 or TRBV6-3 to TRBJ2-7; no reliable D call. Between the trimmed V and J ends, which lost 3 bases and 3 bases, there was a span of 6 bases. The germline gives CDR1 MNHEY, CDR2 SVGEGT. The CDR3 runs 12 residues.

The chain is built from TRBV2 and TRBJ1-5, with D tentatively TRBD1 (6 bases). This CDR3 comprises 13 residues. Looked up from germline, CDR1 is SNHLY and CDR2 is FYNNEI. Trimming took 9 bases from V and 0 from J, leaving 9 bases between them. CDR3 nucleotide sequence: TGTGCCAGTGAGGGGGATAGCAATCAGCCCCAGCATTTT. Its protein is CASEGDSNQPQHF. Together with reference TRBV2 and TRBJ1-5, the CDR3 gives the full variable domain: EPEVTQTPSHQVTQMGQEVILRCVPISNHLYFYWYRQILGQKVEFLVSFYNNEISEKSEIFDDQFSVERPDGSNFTLKIRSTKLEDSAMYFCASEGDSNQPQHFGDGTRLSIL.

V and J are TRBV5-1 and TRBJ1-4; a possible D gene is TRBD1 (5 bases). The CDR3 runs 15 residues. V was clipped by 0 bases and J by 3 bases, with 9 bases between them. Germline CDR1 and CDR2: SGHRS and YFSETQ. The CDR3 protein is CASSLGRGPNEKLFF. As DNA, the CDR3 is TGCGCCAGCAGCTTGGGAAGGGGTCCTAATGAAAAACTGTTTTTT.

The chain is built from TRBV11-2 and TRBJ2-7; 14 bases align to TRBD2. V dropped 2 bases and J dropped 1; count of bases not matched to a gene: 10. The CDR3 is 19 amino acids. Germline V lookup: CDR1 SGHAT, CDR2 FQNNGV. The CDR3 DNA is TGTGCCAGCAGCTTATATATCGGGGGACTAGCGGGGGCTTCCTACGAGCAGTACGTC. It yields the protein CASSLYIGGLAGASYEQYV.